The present T cell receptor (beta chain) was sequenced within a study of synovial regulatory T cells in juvenile arthritis. Study details: Three patients were therapy-naive; several received methotrexate alone.

CDR3 length equals 15 residues. Nucleotide data are not available. CDR1 and CDR2 from the germline V gene are LGHNA and YSLEER. This clone is medium-sized (0.01 to 0.1%) by frequency. Matched peripheral blood accompanied the synovial fluid taken from each patient with active arthritis. Donors were some 11 juvenile idiopathic arthritis patients with active disease, 3 polyarticular and 8 oligoarticular. Clones were read by immunoSEQ multiplex PCR, and TCRdb kept only the in-frame ones, dropping some. The sample is made up of about 1,400 clones, and the top ten hold 23% of it. The clonotype was recovered from a donor younger than 30 with juvenile idiopathic arthritis. The sample taken for sequencing was Treg cells from the synovium. The chain is built from TRBV4-3 and TRBJ1-2; TCRdb picks TRBD1, but there is no DNA to check that call. The CDR3 sequence is CASSRRTGINYGYTF.